A single sample is the source of the 32 T cell receptor beta chains below, sequenced in a study of T cell repertoires in aging, cancer and after chemotherapy. Peripheral blood genomic DNA, not sorted cells or RNA, was the template. Multiplex touch-down PCR with TRB-A/B primers amplified rearranged V-D-J TRB sequences. Using its own MiXCR run on the multiplex PCR reads, TCRdb lists one record per CDR3 protein. The sample has approximately 2,300 distinct CDR3 sequences; 30% are singletons. The source material was blood. The source is a human donor with a solid tumor.

This chain uses TRBV7-9 with TRBJ2-5; TRBD1 matches at 7 bases. This CDR3 comprises 14 residues. V lost 6 bases to trimming and J lost 1 base; unmatched junction nucleotides: 5. CDR1 is SEHNR, CDR2 FQNEAQ, per germline (reference sequence). CDR3 nucleotides: TGTGCCAGCAGTCTACAGGGGATCCAAGAGACCCAGTACTTC. This gives the protein CASSLQGIQETQYF.

This clonotype was seen a few times. CDR3 DNA: TGCGCCAGCAGCTTTACAGGGGTAGAGACCCAGTACTTC. It encodes CASSFTGVETQYF. The chain recombines TRBV5-1 with TRBJ2-5, with TRBD1 matching over 7 bases. Germline V gives CDR1 SGHRS, CDR2 YFSETQ. The CDR3 is made up of 13 amino acids. The ends lost 2 bases at V and 4 bases at J; junction bases unmatched: 2.

V usage is TRBV6-4 and J usage is TRBJ2-3; 14 bases are shared with TRBD2. The germline V gene has CDR1 MRHNA and CDR2 SNTAGT. J lost 4 bases, V lost 1 base, and 1 base had no gene match. The CDR3 consists of 16 residues. The CDR3 DNA reads TGTGCCAGCAGTGACTGGACTAGCGGGGGGCCAGATACGCAGTATTTT. Protein product: CASSDWTSGGPDTQYF.

In regard to this clonotype: This may arise from a read error, as a much more abundant clone is one base away. The chain combines TRBV29-1 with TRBJ1-1; 7 bases are a match to TRBD1. Germline V CDR1 and CDR2: SQVTM, ANQGSEA. After removal of 7 bases from V and 8 bases from J, the junction contained 13 bases not matched to a gene. The CDR3 has 13 amino acids. The CDR3: CSAQGRIGGEAFF. In DNA, the CDR3 is TGCAGCGCCCAAGGTCGTATAGGGGGCGAAGCTTTCTTT.

This clonotype was seen a few times. This chain connects TRBV10-1 to TRBJ2-1; the match to TRBD2 covers 8 bases. Germline-derived CDR1 and CDR2 are WNHNN and SYGVQD (reference sequence). This CDR3 has 14 residues. Trimming took 6 bases from V and 6 from J; bases not matched to a gene: 7. This CDR3 reads CASSKTGTSNEQFF. As DNA, the CDR3 is TGCGCCAGCAGCAAGACCGGGACTAGCAATGAGCAGTTCTTC.

This clonotype has just a few counts. The CDR3 loop is CSATILGNEQFF. For the CDR3, the DNA is TGCAGTGCTACCATACTAGGCAATGAGCAGTTCTTC. V is TRBV20-1 and J is TRBJ2-1; weak D call: TRBD2 (5 bases). Trimming cost V 4 bases and J 6 bases, with 10 bases left between them. Looked up from germline, CDR1 is DFQATT and CDR2 is SNEGSKA (reference sequence). The CDR3 has 12 residues.

This clonotype was detected once. The V call is TRBV28, the J call TRBJ2-1; 12 bases align to TRBD2. CDR3 size: 17 residues. J lost 5 bases, V lost 8 bases, and 13 bases had no gene match. Germline loops: CDR1 MDHEN, CDR2 SYDVKM. This CDR3 is CASGLGASGGVNNEQFF. CDR3 in DNA: TGTGCCAGCGGCCTCGGGGCTAGCGGGGGGGTGAACAATGAGCAGTTCTTC.

This clonotype was counted between two and nine times. The chain recombines TRBV6-5 with TRBJ1-3, with 8 bases fitting TRBD1. CDR1 is MNHEY, CDR2 SVGAGI, per germline. The trim removed 5 bases at V and 2 bases at J, leaving 5 bases unmatched. This CDR3 has 15 residues. The CDR3: CASSRDRITGNTIYF. For the CDR3, the DNA is TGTGCCAGCAGTCGGGACAGGATAACTGGAAACACCATATATTTT.

The chain combines TRBV7-9 with TRBJ2-2; 7 positions match TRBD1. V was pared by 1 base and J by 3 bases, with 2 bases of the junction left unmatched. The germline gives CDR1 SEHNR, CDR2 FQNEAQ (reference sequence). This CDR3 comprises 15 residues. CDR3 loop: CASSLGQGDTGELFF. The CDR3 bases are TGTGCCAGCAGCTTAGGGCAGGGGGACACCGGGGAGCTGTTTTTT.

This clonotype has more than one count but fewer than ten. The genes are TRBV24-1 and TRBJ2-3, with D unclear. Per the germline V gene, CDR1 is KGHDR and CDR2 is SFDVKD. Trimming pared 7 bases from V and 5 bases from J, leaving 12 bases between. The CDR3 extends over 13 amino acids. The CDR3 DNA reads as TGTGCCACCAGCTTACTGTTGGGAGATACGCAGTATTTT. This gives the protein CATSLLLGDTQYF.

The V gene is TRBV7-2, the J gene TRBJ1-2; the D is unclear. This CDR3 comprises 12 residues. Germline CDR1 SGHTA, CDR2 FQGNSA. Trimming left V 5 bases short and J 4 bases short, with 8 bases between. The CDR3, as DNA: TGTGCCAGCAGCCTCGGCCTCTATGGCTACACCTTC. Protein product: CASSLGLYGYTF.

This clonotype was picked up a small number of times. The chain joins TRBV7-2 to TRBJ2-7, with 9 positions matching TRBD1. The trim removed 5 bases at V and 3 bases at J, leaving 5 bases unmatched. This CDR3 is built from 14 residues. CDR1 and CDR2 from the germline V gene are SGHTA and FQGNSA. CDR3 sequence: CASSLTGGGYEQYF. CDR3 nucleotide sequence: TGTGCCAGCAGCCTGACAGGGGGTGGCTACGAGCAGTACTTC.

The chain has TRBV19 and TRBJ1-1, with D unclear. V gave up 1 base and J gave up 4 bases, with 7 bases separating them. Germline CDR1 and CDR2: LNHDA and SQIVND (reference sequence). This CDR3 has 13 amino acids. The CDR3 DNA reads as TGTGCCAGTAGTATAGTGCAAGTCACTGAAGCTTTCTTT. Encoded protein: CASSIVQVTEAFF.

This clonotype was detected only a few times. The V and J genes are TRBV4-3 and TRBJ1-2; a possible D gene is TRBD1 (5 bases). CDR3 size: 16 residues. V lost 0 bases to trimming and J lost 7 bases, with 18 bases between them. Germline V CDR1 and CDR2: LGHNA, YSLEER. The DNA of the CDR3 is TGCGCCAGCAGCCAAGATTCAAGTTCCGGGGCATCTGGCTACACCTTC. It specifies CASSQDSSSGASGYTF.

CDR3 region: CSVSTTQALAGDTQYF. Here the CDR3 DNA reads TGCAGTGTATCGACTACTCAAGCACTAGCGGGAGATACGCAGTATTTT. This chain connects TRBV20-1 to TRBJ2-3; 9 bases align to TRBD2. The CDR3 sequence is 16 residues long. CDR1 is DFQATT and CDR2 is SNEGSKA in the germline V gene (reference sequence). The trim removed 7 bases at V and 5 bases at J, leaving 16 bases unmatched.

The chain combines TRBV27 with TRBJ2-3, with TRBD2 identical over 8 bases. V lost 6 bases and J lost 10; bases outside the gene matches: 9. Germline V gene sequence: CDR1 MNHEY, CDR2 SMNVEV (reference sequence). CDR3 length equals 13 residues. DNA of the CDR3: TGTGCCAGCAGCATGGGACTAGTCCCGGCGCAGTATTTT. Translated: CASSMGLVPAQYF.

The gene calls are TRBV5-6 and TRBJ2-2, with 7 bases that match TRBD1. Germline CDR1 reads SGHDT; CDR2 reads YYEEEE. V dropped 3 bases and J dropped 5; count of bases not matched to a gene: 7. This CDR3 contains 15 residues. The CDR3 sequence is CASSWGQRRTGELFF. CDR3 nucleotides: TGTGCCAGCAGCTGGGGACAGCGTAGGACCGGGGAGCTGTTTTTT.

This clonotype ranks as medium-sized. The chain combines TRBV5-6 with TRBJ1-2, with 7 bases matching TRBD1. The junction had 5 bases not matched to a gene; V was cut back by 3 bases and J by 0 bases. From germline, CDR1 is SGHDT and CDR2 YYEEEE. The CDR3 is 15 amino acids. The CDR3 DNA reads as TGTGCCAGCAGCTCGTTACAGGGGTCTAACTATGGCTACACCTTC. The encoded protein is CASSSLQGSNYGYTF.

By share of the sample, this clonotype is large. The chain carries TRBV6-1 and TRBJ1-2; TRBD1 is a possible D gene (6 bases). The CDR3 is 14 amino acids. Trimming pared 7 bases from V and 1 base from J, leaving 13 bases between. CDR1 and CDR2 (germline): MNHNS, SASEGT. The CDR3 here is CASNNREGNYGYTF. The CDR3 nucleotides read TGTGCCAGCAATAACAGGGAGGGTAACTATGGCTACACCTTC.

V and J are TRBV19 and TRBJ1-1; the match to TRBD1 covers 9 bases. CDR1 is LNHDA and CDR2 is SQIVND in the germline V gene (reference sequence). The CDR3 extends over 17 amino acids. V trimming: 3 bases; J trimming: 0 bases; junction bases outside the gene matches: 8. CDR3 protein: CASSMQGTGIMNTEAFF. For the CDR3, the DNA is TGTGCCAGTAGTATGCAGGGGACAGGGATAATGAACACTGAAGCTTTCTTT.

This clonotype was detected a few times. The rearrangement uses TRBV7-6 and TRBJ2-5; 7 bases are a match to TRBD1. With V trimmed by 0 bases and J by 4 bases, 8 bases remained unmatched. The CDR3 runs to 16 residues. Per germline, CDR1 SGHVS and CDR2 FNYEAQ. The DNA of the CDR3 is TGTGCCAGCAGCTTAGCCTCAGGGGGTTCGGGAGAGACCCAGTACTTC. Protein product: CASSLASGGSGETQYF.

This clonotype showed up just a few times. The chain joins TRBV6-1 to TRBJ2-7, with D possibly matching TRBD1 (5 bases). The germline CDR1 and CDR2 sequences are MNHNS and SASEGT. The CDR3 consists of 14 residues. Between the trimmed V and J ends, which lost 2 bases and 3 bases, there was a span of 11 bases. In DNA, the CDR3 is TGTGCCAGCAGTGAATTGGGGCAGGGCTACGAGCAGTACTTC. This gives the protein CASSELGQGYEQYF.

By proportion, this clonotype is medium-sized. CDR3 sequence: CASSGGGRSAGANVLTF. CDR3 nucleotides: TGTGCCAGCAGTGGGGGGGGGCGCTCGGCTGGGGCCAACGTCCTGACTTTC. The chain uses TRBV12-3 or TRBV12-4 and TRBJ2-6, with D tentatively TRBD2 (7 bases). The V end was cut by 5 bases, the J end by 2 bases, with 16 bases between. CDR3 size: 17 residues.

Within the sample, this clonotype is medium-sized (0.01 to 0.1%). V and J are TRBV19 and TRBJ1-2, with D unclear. The CDR3 is 13 amino acids. Trimming took off 1 base at V and 5 bases at J, with 8 bases between the two ends. Per the germline V gene, CDR1 is LNHDA and CDR2 is SQIVND (reference sequence). CDR3 in DNA: TGTGCCAGTAGTATAGGGGAGAAATATGGCTACACCTTC. Encoded protein: CASSIGEKYGYTF.

V and J are TRBV5-8 and TRBJ2-2, with no clear D. Germline CDR1 reads SGHTS; CDR2 reads YDEGEE. Trimming stripped 0 bases from V and 6 bases from J, with 21 bases between. This CDR3 comprises 18 residues. The CDR3 DNA reads as TGTGCCAGCAGCTTGGGGCCCCGGTCGACGGCCCTGGCCGGGGAGCTGTTTTTT. Protein sequence: CASSLGPRSTALAGELFF.

The V call is TRBV7-6, the J call TRBJ1-1; D uncertain. Germline CDR1 SGHVS, CDR2 FNYEAQ. Trimming took 1 base from V and 0 from J, leaving 9 bases between them. The CDR3 has 15 amino acids. The DNA of the CDR3 is TGTGCCAGCAGCTTAGATGAAACCATGAACACTGAAGCTTTCTTT. This codes for CASSLDETMNTEAFF.

The V and J genes are TRBV7-6 and TRBJ1-4, with 11 bases lining up with TRBD1. CDR3 length: 17 residues. Germline loops: CDR1 SGHVS, CDR2 FNYEAQ. The V and J ends lost 3 bases and 7 bases, in that order; junction bases with no gene match: 10. CDR3 protein: CASSLVPGDRGSEKLFF. In DNA, the CDR3 is TGTGCCAGCAGCTTGGTCCCCGGGGACAGGGGGAGTGAAAAACTGTTTTTT.

This clonotype has a handful of counts. The gene calls are TRBV2 and TRBJ1-6; 9 bases line up with TRBD1. Germline V CDR1 and CDR2: SNHLY, FYNNEI. With V trimmed by 9 bases and J by 9 bases, 9 bases remained unmatched. CDR3 length equals 14 residues. The CDR3, as DNA: TGTGCCAGTACGACCGGGACAGGGAGTTCACCCCTCCACTTT. This sequence encodes CASTTGTGSSPLHF. Together with reference TRBV2 and TRBJ1-6, the CDR3 gives the full variable domain: EPEVTQTPSHQVTQMGQEVILRCVPISNHLYFYWYRQILGQKVEFLVSFYNNEISEKSEIFDDQFSVERPDGSNFTLKIRSTKLEDSAMYFCASTTGTGSSPLHFGNGTRLTVT.

This clonotype was recorded a few times. The CDR3 is CASSLGTGHGVSKNIQYF. The CDR3 coding sequence is TGTGCCAGCAGCTTAGGTACAGGGCATGGGGTCAGCAAAAACATTCAGTACTTC. The chain couples TRBV13 to TRBJ2-4, with a possible D match to TRBD1 (6 bases). In germline, CDR1 is PRHDT, CDR2 FYEKMQ (reference sequence). This CDR3 region has 18 residues. V was cut by 0 bases and J by 3 bases, with 18 bases left in between. The variable domain in full, completed from reference TRBV13 and TRBJ2-4, reads AAGVIQSPRHLIKEKRETATLKCYPIPRHDTVYWYQQGPGQDPQFLISFYEKMQSDKGSIPDRFSAQQFSDYHSELNMSSLELGDSALYFCASSLGTGHGVSKNIQYFGAGTRLSVL.

Comment on this clonotype: Possible read error: a much larger clone is one base away. CDR3 loop: CASSTPGNYGYTF. The CDR3 coding sequence is TGTGCCAGCAGCACCCCAGGAAACTATGGCTACACCTTC. V usage is TRBV7-6 and J usage is TRBJ1-2; no clear D. The ends were cut back, 5 bases at V and 2 bases at J, with 9 bases in the middle. This CDR3 comprises 13 residues. CDR1 is SGHVS, CDR2 FNYEAQ, per germline. The variable domain in full, completed from reference TRBV7-6 and TRBJ1-2, reads GAGVSQSPRYKVTKRGQDVALRCDPISGHVSLYWYRQALGQGPEFLTYFNYEAQQDKSGLPNDRFSAERPEGSISTLTIQRTEQRDSAMYRCASSTPGNYGYTFGSGTRLTVV.

The V call is TRBV20-1, the J call TRBJ1-2; tentatively, D is TRBD1 (5 bases). Between the trimmed V and J ends, which lost 3 bases and 5 bases, there was a span of 19 bases. The CDR3 has 15 amino acids. Germline V gene sequence: CDR1 DFQATT, CDR2 SNEGSKA (reference sequence). In DNA form, the CDR3 reads TGCAGTGCTAGCCTTCTCCAACGCGGGGGGTATGGCTACACCTTC. Translating gives CSASLLQRGGYGYTF.

This clonotype was detected a few times. The CDR3 DNA is TGTGCCAGCAGCTTAGGCAGCTTGAACACTGAAGCTTTCTTT. This encodes CASSLGSLNTEAFF. The chain joins TRBV7-9 to TRBJ1-1; D gene ambiguous. The CDR3 runs to 14 residues. The V gene's germline CDR1 is SEHNR and CDR2 FQNEAQ (reference sequence). Deletions cut 1 base from V and 0 bases from J, with 6 bases between.